These 9 T cell receptor beta chains share one sample of origin, sequenced in a study of shared clonotypes between healthy human individuals. Measured with immunoSEQ multiplex PCR; TCRdb has only the in-frame clones, and not every one. The sample consists of about 980,000 clones, 70% to 85% of them appearing once. The sequenced sample was memory CD4+ T cells sorted from blood. Subset noted: CD45RA-negative fraction. The receptors derive from a man aged 18 to 29 in good health.

The chain employs TRBV19 and TRBJ1-1; 11 positions match TRBD1. There are 14 residues in the CDR3. V lost 5 bases to trimming and J lost 8 bases; unmatched junction nucleotides: 7. Per the germline V gene, CDR1 is LNHDA and CDR2 is SQIVND (reference sequence). The chain's CDR3 is CASSPGQGAREAFF. Here the CDR3 DNA reads TGTGCCAGTAGTCCCGGACAGGGGGCGAGGGAAGCTTTCTTT.

This clone appeared many times. The J gene is TRBJ1-4, the V gene TRBV28; the D gene is possibly TRBD1 (5 bases). V was clipped by 6 bases and J by 6 bases, with 8 bases between them. The CDR3 totals 12 residues. Germline CDR1 reads MDHEN; CDR2 reads SYDVKM. The CDR3 nucleotides read TGTGCCAGCAGGGGGCCCTATGAAAAACTGTTTTTT. Translating gives CASRGPYEKLFF.

This clone has just a few counts. The chain couples TRBV6-1 to TRBJ2-7; D is undetermined. The CDR3 length is 12 residues. V lost 7 bases and J lost 3, with 10 bases in between. CDR1 is MNHNS and CDR2 is SASEGT in the germline V gene. The DNA for the CDR3 is TGTGCCAGCACTGGACGGTTCTACGAGCAGTACTTC. The encoded protein is CASTGRFYEQYF.

This chain connects TRBV30 to TRBJ2-5; 8 bases fit TRBD1. Germline assignment: CDR1 GTSNPN and CDR2 SVGIG (reference sequence). V shed 0 bases and J 5 bases; nucleotides not matched to a gene: 5. The CDR3 sequence is 14 residues long. CDR3 coding DNA: TGTGCCTGGAGTGTAAAGGCAGGGGGCGAGACCCAGTACTTC. It is translated as CAWSVKAGGETQYF.

This chain uses TRBV6-5 with TRBJ1-1; TRBD1 matches at 9 bases. From germline, CDR1 is MNHEY and CDR2 SVGAGI. The CDR3 has 15 residues. J gave up 6 bases and V 7 bases, and 12 bases lay outside the gene matches. The CDR3 here is CASTGDRENFAEAFF. Written as DNA, the CDR3 is TGTGCCAGCACTGGGGACAGGGAGAATTTCGCTGAAGCTTTCTTT.

The chain joins TRBV11-2 to TRBJ2-6; no firm D call. V lost 0 bases, J lost 0 bases, and 3 bases lay in between. The CDR3 length is 15 residues. Germline V CDR1 and CDR2: SGHAT, FQNNGV. The CDR3 protein is CASSLEFSGANVLTF. The DNA for the CDR3 is TGTGCCAGCAGCTTAGAGTTCTCTGGGGCCAACGTCCTGACTTTC. The whole variable domain, remainder taken from reference TRBV11-2 and TRBJ2-6, is EAGVAQSPRYKIIEKRQSVAFWCNPISGHATLYWYQQILGQGPKLLIQFQNNGVVDDSQLPKDRFSAERLKGVDSTLKIQPAKLEDSAVYLCASSLEFSGANVLTFGAGSRLTVL.

This clone turned up a few times. The V gene is TRBV18, the J gene TRBJ1-5; 9 bases line up with TRBD1. The CDR3 contains 14 residues. V lost 5 bases to trimming and J lost 6 bases; unmatched junction nucleotides: 5. Per the germline V gene, CDR1 is KGHSH and CDR2 is LQKENI. CDR3 in amino acids: CASSSGQGSQPQHF. CDR3 bases: TGTGCCAGCTCATCCGGACAGGGGAGTCAGCCCCAGCATTTT.

Comments on this clone: The same CDR3 can be traced to other DNA sequences in this sample. The V gene is TRBV5-1, the J gene TRBJ2-6; D is uncertain. Germline CDR1 reads SGHRS; CDR2 reads YFSETQ. The V and J ends lost 2 bases and 4 bases respectively, with 4 bases between them. This CDR3 spans 13 amino acids. The DNA of the CDR3 is TGCGCCAGCAGCTTTTCCGGGGCCAACGTCCTGACTTTC. This sequence encodes CASSFSGANVLTF.

V and J are TRBV6-5 and TRBJ2-6; D perhaps matches TRBD1 (5 bases). The CDR3 extends over 16 amino acids. Germline CDR1 is MNHEY and CDR2 is SVGAGI. V dropped 0 bases and J dropped 4 bases, with 10 bases sitting between them. The CDR3, as DNA: TGTGCCAGCAGTTACTCGTTTAGGGGAGGGGCCAACGTCCTGACTTTC. Translation: CASSYSFRGGANVLTF.